Below, 21 T cell receptor beta chains from the same sample are listed, as sequenced in a study of cytomegalovirus exposure and HLA in healthy donors (TCRdb year 2017). Library preparation was by the immunoSEQ multiplex PCR assay. A mixture of 60 forward primers for TCR Vbeta segments and 13 reverse primers for TCR Jbeta segments was used in the multiplex PCR. TCRdb mirrors the immuneACCESS table, restricted to in-frame sequences. Some clones are absent from its copies; in checked studies, under half trace to an unresolved V gene, and the reason for the others is unknown. The table for this sample lists over 150,000 clones; around 84% of them were counted only once. Around 2.5% of the sample is in the top ten clones. The sequencing sample was made of PBMCs. The source is a man aged 25-45 years in good health and CMV-seropositive.

V and J are TRBV2 and TRBJ1-1; D is ambiguous. Germline CDR1 reads SNHLY; CDR2 reads FYNNEI. The V and J ends lost 7 bases and 4 bases respectively, with 13 bases between them. The CDR3 is 13 amino acids. CDR3 nucleotide sequence: TGTGCCAGCAATCGGGTTACGGGCACTGAAGCTTTCTTT. This gives the protein CASNRVTGTEAFF.

This clone was picked up one time. This chain links TRBV5-1 with TRBJ2-5, with a weak D call TRBD2 (5 bases). Trimming stripped 3 bases from V and 2 bases from J, with 11 bases between. CDR1 SGHRS and CDR2 YFSETQ come from the germline V gene. CDR3 size: 14 residues. CDR3 coding DNA: TGCGCCAGCAGCTCAGTAGGAGGACAAGAGACCCAGTACTTC. Residues: CASSSVGGQETQYF.

This clone has more than one count but fewer than ten. The V call is TRBV2, the J call TRBJ1-4; D is uncertain. V was cut by 6 bases and J by 1 base, with 12 bases left in between. Germline-derived CDR1 and CDR2 are SNHLY and FYNNEI. CDR3 length equals 15 residues. CDR3: CASSELTGTNEKLFF. CDR3 DNA: TGTGCCAGCAGCGAGCTGACGGGAACTAATGAAAAACTGTTTTTT.

V gene TRBV7-9 combines with J gene TRBJ2-7, with D possibly being TRBD1 (6 bases). Per germline, CDR1 SEHNR and CDR2 FQNEAQ (reference sequence). CDR3 length equals 16 residues. Trimming removed 1 base at V and 0 bases at J, with 13 bases between. The CDR3: CASSLGVGGHSYEQYF. The CDR3 DNA sequence: TGTGCCAGCAGCTTAGGGGTAGGGGGTCACTCCTACGAGCAGTACTTC.

The chain recombines TRBV19 with TRBJ1-1; maybe TRBD1 (5 bases). The CDR3 extends over 13 amino acids. V lost 0 bases, J lost 4 bases, and 6 bases lay in between. CDR1 and CDR2 (germline): LNHDA, SQIVND (reference sequence). The CDR3 is CASSIDRATEAFF. CDR3 sequence (DNA): TGTGCCAGTAGTATAGACAGGGCCACTGAAGCTTTCTTT.

This clone has a handful of counts. V gene TRBV5-6 combines with J gene TRBJ1-5, with D unresolved. The V and J ends lost 4 bases and 5 bases respectively, with 13 bases between them. From germline, CDR1 is SGHDT and CDR2 YYEEEE. The CDR3 sequence is 14 residues long. The CDR3 coding sequence is TGTGCCAGCAGCGATGGAGTCAGACATCAGCCCCAGCATTTT. It codes for CASSDGVRHQPQHF. Filled out from reference TRBV5-6 and TRBJ1-5, the complete variable domain reads DAGVTQSPTHLIKTRGQQVTLRCSPKSGHDTVSWYQQALGQGPQFIFQYYEEEERQRGNFPDRFSGHQFPNYSSELNVNALLLGDSALYLCASSDGVRHQPQHFGDGTRLSIL.

The chain joins TRBV6-4 to TRBJ2-7, with D hard to call. The CDR3 consists of 12 residues. The V gene's germline CDR1 is MRHNA and CDR2 SNTAGT. Deletions cut 4 bases from V and 7 bases from J, with 11 bases between. The CDR3 loop is CASSVASEEQYV. In DNA, the CDR3 is TGTGCCAGCAGTGTCGCGAGTGAGGAGCAGTACGTC.

The J gene is TRBJ1-2, the V gene TRBV5-1, with TRBD1 identical over 8 bases. CDR1 is SGHRS and CDR2 is YFSETQ in the germline V gene. V trimming: 4 bases; J trimming: 8 bases; junction bases outside the gene matches: 13. The CDR3 sequence is 15 residues long. The CDR3 reads CASSRGSDRVRGYTF. The CDR3 region has the DNA TGCGCCAGCAGCCGCGGGTCGGACAGGGTAAGAGGCTACACCTTC.

The chain joins TRBV7-3 to TRBJ1-1; maybe TRBD1 (6 bases). The CDR3 consists of 13 residues. V was cut by 1 base and J by 5 bases, with 8 bases left in between. CDR1 SGHTA and CDR2 FQGTGA come from the germline V gene. The CDR3 reads CASSLRGGTEAFF. The DNA of the CDR3 is TGTGCCAGCAGCTTAAGAGGGGGAACTGAAGCTTTCTTT.

The genes are TRBV2 and TRBJ2-5; TRBD2 matches 7 bases. The CDR3 runs to 14 residues. Germline-derived CDR1 and CDR2 are SNHLY and FYNNEI. V lost 2 bases and J lost 3; bases outside the gene matches: 3. The CDR3 sequence is CASSELAAEETQYF. The CDR3 DNA reads as TGTGCCAGCAGTGAACTAGCGGCCGAAGAGACCCAGTACTTC.

The chain carries TRBV29-1 and TRBJ2-7, with 9 bases identical to TRBD2. The CDR3 spans 11 residues. Germline CDR1 SQVTM, CDR2 ANQGSEA. V shed 6 bases and J 3 bases; nucleotides not matched to a gene: 0. The CDR3 DNA sequence: TGCAGCGTGACTAGCGGCTACGAGCAGTACTTC. This gives the protein CSVTSGYEQYF.

The gene calls are TRBV7-2 and TRBJ2-7, with TRBD1 identical over 7 bases. The CDR3 length is 16 residues. Germline V gives CDR1 SGHTA, CDR2 FQGNSA. Trimming took 6 bases from V and 0 from J; bases not matched to a gene: 11. The CDR3: CASSRRGGTPSYEQYF. In DNA, the CDR3 is TGTGCCAGCAGTCGGAGAGGGGGCACCCCCTCCTACGAGCAGTACTTC.

The genes are TRBV27 and TRBJ2-1; perhaps TRBD1 as D (5 bases). Germline V lookup: CDR1 MNHEY, CDR2 SMNVEV (reference sequence). V lost 4 bases and J 8 bases, leaving 18 bases between the germline ends. There are 15 residues in the CDR3. CDR3: CASSWGAAVSYEQFF. In DNA form, the CDR3 reads TGTGCCAGCAGTTGGGGCGCCGCTGTGAGTTATGAGCAGTTCTTC.

J is TRBJ2-3 and V is TRBV7-3; the D gene is possibly TRBD1 (5 bases). The CDR3 has 15 residues. The ends were cut back, 1 base at V and 2 bases at J, with 10 bases in the middle. Germline V lookup: CDR1 SGHTA, CDR2 FQGTGA. The CDR3 spells CASSLKGRYTDTQYF. The CDR3 DNA reads TGTGCCAGCAGCTTAAAGGGGCGGTACACAGATACGCAGTATTTT.

The chain carries TRBV12-5 and TRBJ2-5; TRBD1 matches at 11 bases. This CDR3 has 15 amino acids. After removal of 2 bases from V and 3 bases from J, the junction contained 2 bases not matched to a gene. The germline CDR1 and CDR2 sequences are LGHNT and FRNRAP. CDR3 protein: CASGLSGQGEETQYF. The CDR3 DNA sequence: TGTGCTAGTGGTTTGTCGGGACAGGGGGAAGAGACCCAGTACTTC.

V usage is TRBV19 and J usage is TRBJ1-5; TRBD1 is a possible D gene (5 bases). The CDR3 is made up of 13 amino acids. The V end was cut by 11 bases, the J end by 1 base, with 12 bases between. Germline V gives CDR1 LNHDA, CDR2 SQIVND (reference sequence). The CDR3 DNA follows: TGTGCCGGGGGGGTTGTGAGCAATCAGCCCCAGCATTTT. This codes for CAGGVVSNQPQHF.

CDR3 DNA sequence: TGTGCTAGTGGCTTTGTGATTGTGGGAGGGAAAGGGGATACGCAGTATTTT. This gives the protein CASGFVIVGGKGDTQYF. The J gene is TRBJ2-3, the V gene TRBV12-5; 7 bases agree with TRBD2. V lost 6 bases to trimming and J lost 6 bases; unmatched junction nucleotides: 18. This CDR3 has 17 amino acids. CDR1 and CDR2 from the germline V gene are LGHNT and FRNRAP.

This sequence joins TRBV30 and TRBJ1-2, with D possibly matching TRBD1 (6 bases). The CDR3 has 15 amino acids. Trimming cost V 2 bases and J 8 bases, with 21 bases left between them. Germline-derived CDR1 and CDR2 are GTSNPN and SVGIG (reference sequence). The CDR3 reads CAWSLGTSRPVGYTF. The CDR3 DNA reads as TGTGCCTGGAGTTTAGGGACATCTAGGCCGGTGGGCTACACCTTC.

This clone is medium-sized by share. V gene TRBV6-4 combines with J gene TRBJ2-3; possible D gene TRBD2, 6 bases. The CDR3 has 13 residues. Germline loops: CDR1 MRHNA, CDR2 SNTAGT. V dropped 5 bases and J dropped 0 bases, with 6 bases sitting between them. CDR3 DNA: TGTGCCAGCAGTAGCGGGAGCACAGATACGCAGTATTTT. Translation gives CASSSGSTDTQYF.

This clone was observed a single time. CDR3 residues: CASSPSLGTVYEQYF. CDR3 sequence (DNA): TGTGCCAGCAGCCCCAGCCTCGGGACAGTCTACGAGCAGTACTTC. The chain uses TRBV11-3 and TRBJ2-7, with 7 bases fitting TRBD1. The CDR3 is 15 residues long. The V gene end was trimmed by 5 bases and the J gene end by 3 bases; junction bases not matched to a gene: 10. CDR1 and CDR2 from the germline V gene are SGHNT and YENEEA.

The chain couples TRBV25-1 to TRBJ2-2, with D uncertain. This CDR3 spans 12 amino acids. The germline V and J ends were trimmed by 4 bases and 4 bases, with 4 bases remaining between them. Germline V lookup: CDR1 MGHDK, CDR2 SYGVNS. The CDR3 nucleotides are TGTGCCAGCAGTGTAATCACCGGGGAGCTGTTTTTT. Amino acids: CASSVITGELFF.